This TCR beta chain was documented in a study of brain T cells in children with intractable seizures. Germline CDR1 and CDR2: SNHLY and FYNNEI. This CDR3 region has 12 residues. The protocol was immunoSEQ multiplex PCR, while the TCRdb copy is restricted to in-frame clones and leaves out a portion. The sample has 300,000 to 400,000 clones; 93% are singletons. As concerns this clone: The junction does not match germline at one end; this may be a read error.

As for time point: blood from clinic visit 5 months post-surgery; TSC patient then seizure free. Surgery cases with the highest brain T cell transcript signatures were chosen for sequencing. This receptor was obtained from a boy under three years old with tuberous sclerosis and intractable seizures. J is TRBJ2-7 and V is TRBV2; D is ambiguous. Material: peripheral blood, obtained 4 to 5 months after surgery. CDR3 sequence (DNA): TGTGCCAGCAGTGATGTCCGGCAACATGAGTCCTTC. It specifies CASSDVRQHESF.